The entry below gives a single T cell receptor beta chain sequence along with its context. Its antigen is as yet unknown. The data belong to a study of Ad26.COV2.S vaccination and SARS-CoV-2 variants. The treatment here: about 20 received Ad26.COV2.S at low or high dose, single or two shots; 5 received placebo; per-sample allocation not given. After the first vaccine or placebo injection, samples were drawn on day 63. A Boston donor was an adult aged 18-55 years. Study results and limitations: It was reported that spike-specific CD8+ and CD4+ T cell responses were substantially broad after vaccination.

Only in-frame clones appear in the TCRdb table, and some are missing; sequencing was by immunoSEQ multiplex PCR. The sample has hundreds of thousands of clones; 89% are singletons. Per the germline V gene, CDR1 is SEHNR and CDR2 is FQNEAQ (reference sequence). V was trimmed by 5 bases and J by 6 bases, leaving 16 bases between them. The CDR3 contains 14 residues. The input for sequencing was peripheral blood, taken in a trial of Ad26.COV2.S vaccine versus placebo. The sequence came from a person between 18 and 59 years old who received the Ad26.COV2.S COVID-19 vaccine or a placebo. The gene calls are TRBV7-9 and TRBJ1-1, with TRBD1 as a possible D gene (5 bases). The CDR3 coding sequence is TGTGCCAGCAGCCTCCCCCGGTGGGGGGCTGAAGCTTTCTTT. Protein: CASSLPRWGAEAFF. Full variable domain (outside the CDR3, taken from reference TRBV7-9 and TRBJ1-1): DTGVSQNPRHKITKRGQNVTFRCDPISEHNRLYWYRQTLGQGPEFLTYFQNEAQLEKSRLLSDRFSAERPKGSFSTLEIQRTEQGDSAMYLCASSLPRWGAEAFFGQGTRLTVV.